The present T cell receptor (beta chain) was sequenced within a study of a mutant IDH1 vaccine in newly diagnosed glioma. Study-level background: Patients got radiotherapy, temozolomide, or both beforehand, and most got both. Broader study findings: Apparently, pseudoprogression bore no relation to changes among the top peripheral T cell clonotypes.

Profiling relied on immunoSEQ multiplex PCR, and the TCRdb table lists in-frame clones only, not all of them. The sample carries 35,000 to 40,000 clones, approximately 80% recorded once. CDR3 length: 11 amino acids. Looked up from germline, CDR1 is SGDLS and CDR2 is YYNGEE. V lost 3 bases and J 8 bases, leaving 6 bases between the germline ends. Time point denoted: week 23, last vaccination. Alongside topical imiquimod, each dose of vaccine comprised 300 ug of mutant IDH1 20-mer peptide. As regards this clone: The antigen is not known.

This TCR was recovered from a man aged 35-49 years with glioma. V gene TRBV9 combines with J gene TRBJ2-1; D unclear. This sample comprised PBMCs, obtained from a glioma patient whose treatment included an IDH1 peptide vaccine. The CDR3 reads CASSALYEQFF. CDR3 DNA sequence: TGTGCCAGCAGCGCCCTATATGAGCAGTTCTTC.